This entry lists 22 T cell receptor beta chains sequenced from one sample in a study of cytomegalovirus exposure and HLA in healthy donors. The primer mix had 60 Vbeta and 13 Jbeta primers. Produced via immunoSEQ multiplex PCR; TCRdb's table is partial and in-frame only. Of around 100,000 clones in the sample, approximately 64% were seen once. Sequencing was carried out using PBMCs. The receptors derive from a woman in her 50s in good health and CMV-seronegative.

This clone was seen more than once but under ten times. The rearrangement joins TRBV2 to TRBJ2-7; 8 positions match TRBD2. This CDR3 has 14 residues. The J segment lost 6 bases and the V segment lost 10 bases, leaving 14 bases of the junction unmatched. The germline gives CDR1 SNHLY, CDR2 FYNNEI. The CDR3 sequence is CANEPGLVFSEQYF. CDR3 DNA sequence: TGTGCCAACGAACCGGGACTAGTGTTCTCCGAGCAGTACTTC.

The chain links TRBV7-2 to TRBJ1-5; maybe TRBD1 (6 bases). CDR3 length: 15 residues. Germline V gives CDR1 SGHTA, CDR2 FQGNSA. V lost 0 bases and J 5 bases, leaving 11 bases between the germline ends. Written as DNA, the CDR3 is TGTGCCAGCAGCTTAGCAAACAGGGTGGATCAGCCCCAGCATTTT. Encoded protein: CASSLANRVDQPQHF. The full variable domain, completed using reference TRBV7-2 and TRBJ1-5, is GAGVSQSPSNKVTEKGKDVELRCDPISGHTALYWYRQSLGQGLEFLIYFQGNSAPDKSGLPSDRFSAERTGGSVSTLTIQRTQQEDSAVYLCASSLANRVDQPQHFGDGTRLSIL.

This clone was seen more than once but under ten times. DNA for the CDR3: TGCGCCAGCAGCTTGGGACTAGCGCAGGAGCAGTTCTTC. Translating gives CASSLGLAQEQFF. The chain joins TRBV5-1 to TRBJ2-1; 8 bases fit TRBD2. The CDR3 totals 13 residues. CDR1 and CDR2 (germline): SGHRS, YFSETQ. V trimming: 0 bases; J trimming: 10 bases; junction bases outside the gene matches: 3.

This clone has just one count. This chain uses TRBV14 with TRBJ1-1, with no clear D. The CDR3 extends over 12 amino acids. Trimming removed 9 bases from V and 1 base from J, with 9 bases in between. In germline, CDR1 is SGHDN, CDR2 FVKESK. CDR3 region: CARHTENTEAFF. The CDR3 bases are TGTGCCAGGCATACAGAGAACACTGAAGCTTTCTTT.

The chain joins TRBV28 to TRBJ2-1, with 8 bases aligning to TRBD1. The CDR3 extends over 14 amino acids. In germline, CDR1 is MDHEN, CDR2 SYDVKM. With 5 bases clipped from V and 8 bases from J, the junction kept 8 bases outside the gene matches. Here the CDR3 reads CASSEGTGLHEQFF. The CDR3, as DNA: TGTGCCAGCAGTGAAGGGACAGGTTTGCATGAGCAGTTCTTC.

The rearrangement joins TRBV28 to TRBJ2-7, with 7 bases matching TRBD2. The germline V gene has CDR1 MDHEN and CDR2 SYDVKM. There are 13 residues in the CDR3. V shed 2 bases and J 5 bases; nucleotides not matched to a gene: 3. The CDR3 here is CASSLAGANEQYF. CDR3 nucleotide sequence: TGTGCCAGCAGTTTAGCGGGAGCAAACGAGCAGTACTTC.

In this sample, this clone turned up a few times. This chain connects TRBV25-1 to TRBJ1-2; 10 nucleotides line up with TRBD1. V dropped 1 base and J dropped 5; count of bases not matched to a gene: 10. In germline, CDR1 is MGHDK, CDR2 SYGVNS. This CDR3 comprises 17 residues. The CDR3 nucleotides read TGTGCCAGCAGTGAATTCTCCGGGACAGGGGTCGGGTATGGCTACACCTTC. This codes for CASSEFSGTGVGYGYTF.

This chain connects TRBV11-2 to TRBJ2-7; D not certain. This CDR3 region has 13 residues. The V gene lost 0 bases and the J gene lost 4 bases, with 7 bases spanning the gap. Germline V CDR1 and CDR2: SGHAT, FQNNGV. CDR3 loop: CASSLDQLYEQYF. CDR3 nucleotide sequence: TGTGCCAGCAGCTTAGATCAACTATACGAGCAGTACTTC.

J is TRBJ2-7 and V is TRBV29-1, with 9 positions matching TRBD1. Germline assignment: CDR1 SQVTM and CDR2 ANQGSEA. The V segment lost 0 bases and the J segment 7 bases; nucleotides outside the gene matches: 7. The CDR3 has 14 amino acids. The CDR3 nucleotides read TGCAGCGTTGAAGATGTGGACAGGGGTGGGGAGCAGTACTTC. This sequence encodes CSVEDVDRGGEQYF.

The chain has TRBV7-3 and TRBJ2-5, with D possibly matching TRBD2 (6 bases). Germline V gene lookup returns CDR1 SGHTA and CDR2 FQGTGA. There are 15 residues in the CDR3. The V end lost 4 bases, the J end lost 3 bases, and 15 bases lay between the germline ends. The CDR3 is CASSSPGREKETQYF. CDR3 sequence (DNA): TGTGCCAGCAGCTCCCCGGGGCGGGAAAAAGAGACCCAGTACTTC.

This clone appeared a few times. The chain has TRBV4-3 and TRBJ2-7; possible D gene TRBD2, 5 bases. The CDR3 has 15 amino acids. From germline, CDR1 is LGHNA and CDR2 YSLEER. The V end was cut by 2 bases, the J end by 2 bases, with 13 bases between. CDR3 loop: CASSQRLHNPYEQYF. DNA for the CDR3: TGCGCCAGCAGCCAAAGACTACACAATCCCTACGAGCAGTACTTC.

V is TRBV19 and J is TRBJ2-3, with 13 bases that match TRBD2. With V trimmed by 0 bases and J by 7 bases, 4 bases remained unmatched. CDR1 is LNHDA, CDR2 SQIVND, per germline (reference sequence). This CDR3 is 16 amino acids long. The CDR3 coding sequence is TGTGCCAGTAGTATAGAGGGGGGACTAGCGGGGCATACGCAGTATTTT. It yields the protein CASSIEGGLAGHTQYF.

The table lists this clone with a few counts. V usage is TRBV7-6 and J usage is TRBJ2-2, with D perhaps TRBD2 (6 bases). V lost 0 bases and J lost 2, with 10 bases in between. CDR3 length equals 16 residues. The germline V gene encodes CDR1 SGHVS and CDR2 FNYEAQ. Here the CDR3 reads CASSLASGYNTGELFF. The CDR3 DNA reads TGTGCCAGCAGCTTAGCGAGCGGGTATAACACCGGGGAGCTGTTTTTT.

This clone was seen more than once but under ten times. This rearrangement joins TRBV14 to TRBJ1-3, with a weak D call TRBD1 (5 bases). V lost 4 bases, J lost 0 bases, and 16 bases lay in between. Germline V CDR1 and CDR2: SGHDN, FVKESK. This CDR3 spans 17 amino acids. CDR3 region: CASSPFTDSNSGNTIYF. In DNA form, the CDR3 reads TGTGCCAGCAGCCCCTTCACCGACAGTAACTCTGGAAACACCATATATTTT. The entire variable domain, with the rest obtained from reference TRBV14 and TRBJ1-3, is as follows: EAGVTQFPSHSVIEKGQTVTLRCDPISGHDNLYWYRRVMGKEIKFLLHFVKESKQDESGMPNNRFLAERTGGTYSTLKVQPAELEDSGVYFCASSPFTDSNSGNTIYFGEGSWLTVV.

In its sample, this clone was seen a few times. As DNA, the CDR3 is TGTGCCAGCAGTTACGGTGGGCTGGGAAACACCATATATTTT. Its translation is CASSYGGLGNTIYF. The chain links TRBV27 to TRBJ1-3; D remains unclear. Trimming shortened V by 4 bases and J by 4 bases, and 11 bases separated the two germline ends. CDR3 length equals 14 residues. Germline V gives CDR1 MNHEY, CDR2 SMNVEV (reference sequence).

CDR3 sequence (DNA): TGTGCCAGTACCGGGACAGGGGTTGATGGCTACACCTTC. It yields the protein CASTGTGVDGYTF. The V and J genes are TRBV19 and TRBJ1-2; TRBD1 matches at 10 bases. Losses at the gene ends were 7 bases for V and 6 bases for J; bases not matched to a gene: 5. Germline lookup yields CDR1 LNHDA and CDR2 SQIVND (reference sequence). The CDR3 has 13 amino acids.

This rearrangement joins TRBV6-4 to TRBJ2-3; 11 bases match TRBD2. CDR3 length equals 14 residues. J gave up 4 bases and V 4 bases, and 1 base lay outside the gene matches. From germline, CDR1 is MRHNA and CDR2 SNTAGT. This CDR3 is CASSVAGGPDTQYF. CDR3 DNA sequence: TGTGCCAGCAGTGTAGCGGGGGGGCCAGATACGCAGTATTTT.

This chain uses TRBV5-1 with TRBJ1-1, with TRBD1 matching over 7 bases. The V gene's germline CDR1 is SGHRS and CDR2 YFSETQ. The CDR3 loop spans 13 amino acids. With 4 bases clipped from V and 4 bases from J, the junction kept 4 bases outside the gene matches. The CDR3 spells CASSAAGGTEAFF. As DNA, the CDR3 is TGCGCCAGCAGCGCCGCAGGGGGCACTGAAGCTTTCTTT.

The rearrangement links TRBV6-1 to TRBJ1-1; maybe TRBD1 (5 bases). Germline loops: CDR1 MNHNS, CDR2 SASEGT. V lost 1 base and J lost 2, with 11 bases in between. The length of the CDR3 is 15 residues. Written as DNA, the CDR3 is TGTGCCAGCAGTGAAGTCGGGCAGGGAAACACTGAAGCTTTCTTT. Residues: CASSEVGQGNTEAFF.

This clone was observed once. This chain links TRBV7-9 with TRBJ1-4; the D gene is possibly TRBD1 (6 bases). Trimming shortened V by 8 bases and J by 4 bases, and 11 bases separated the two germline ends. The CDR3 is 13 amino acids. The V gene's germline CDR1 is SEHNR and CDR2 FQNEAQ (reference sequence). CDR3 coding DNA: TGTGCCAGCCCAGACAGGCTTAATGAAAAACTGTTTTTT. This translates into CASPDRLNEKLFF.

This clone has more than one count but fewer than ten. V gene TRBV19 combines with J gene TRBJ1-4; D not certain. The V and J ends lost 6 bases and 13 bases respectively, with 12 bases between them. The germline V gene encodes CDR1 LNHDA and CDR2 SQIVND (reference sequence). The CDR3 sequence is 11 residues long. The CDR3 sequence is CASSVGDALFF. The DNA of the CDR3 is TGTGCCAGTAGCGTGGGAGATGCACTGTTTTTT.

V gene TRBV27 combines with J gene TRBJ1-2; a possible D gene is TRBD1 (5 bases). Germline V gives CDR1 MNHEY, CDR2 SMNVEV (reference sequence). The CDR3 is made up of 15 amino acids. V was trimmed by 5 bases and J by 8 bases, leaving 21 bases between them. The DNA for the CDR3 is TGTGCCAGCAGTGTCGCAGGGATCCCAACTAAGGGCTACACCTTC. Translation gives CASSVAGIPTKGYTF.